This note documents a single T cell receptor (beta chain) sequence. This CDR3 spans 14 amino acids. Between the trimmed V and J ends, which lost 3 bases and 4 bases, there was a span of 13 bases. In germline, CDR1 is SGDLS, CDR2 YYNGEE. Use of 60 Vbeta and 13 Jbeta primers characterized the PCR. Clones were read by immunoSEQ multiplex PCR, and TCRdb kept only the in-frame ones, dropping some. The top ten clones hold 2.9% of a sample with about 200,000 clones, 80% to 90% of them seen once. The data derive from a study of cytomegalovirus exposure and HLA in healthy donors. The V gene is TRBV9, the J gene TRBJ1-1; TRBD1 is a possible D gene (6 bases). The clonotype originates from a man under 40 in good health and CMV-seronegative. The sample consisted of PBMCs. DNA for the CDR3: TGTGCCAGCAGCGGCAGGGGTTCTGGCACTGAAGCTTTCTTT. This codes for CASSGRGSGTEAFF.